Below, 19 T cell receptor beta chains from the same sample are listed, as sequenced in a study of cytomegalovirus exposure and HLA in healthy donors. Researchers ran the PCR with 60 Vbeta and 13 Jbeta primers. Here immunoSEQ multiplex PCR was the method, and the copy in TCRdb shows in-frame clones only, minus some. The sample carries tens of thousands of clones, about 73% recorded once. The specimen was PBMCs. These receptors all stem from a woman in her 50s in good health and CMV-seropositive.

V and J are TRBV9 and TRBJ2-6; D gene unclear. V dropped 7 bases and J dropped 0 bases, with 5 bases sitting between them. The CDR3 is 13 residues long. Germline values: CDR1 SGDLS, CDR2 YYNGEE. The CDR3 DNA reads as TGTGCCAGCTCCCGCTCTGGGGCCAACGTCCTGACTTTC. This sequence encodes CASSRSGANVLTF.

The chain couples TRBV4-1 to TRBJ2-1; 8 nucleotides match TRBD2. Germline CDR1 is MGHRA and CDR2 is YSYEKL. With 3 bases clipped from V and 1 base from J, the junction kept 8 bases outside the gene matches. The CDR3 sequence is 17 residues long. The CDR3 nucleotides are TGCGCCAGCAGCCACCACATAGCGGGGAGTTCCTACAATGAGCAGTTCTTC. This gives the protein CASSHHIAGSSYNEQFF.

This chain links TRBV2 with TRBJ2-7; the D gene is possibly TRBD2 (6 bases). V dropped 7 bases and J dropped 3 bases, with 13 bases sitting between them. The V gene's germline CDR1 is SNHLY and CDR2 FYNNEI. The CDR3 is made up of 13 amino acids. CDR3 in DNA: TGTGCCAGCACCTGGGACTCTCTCTACGAGCAGTACTTC. Protein sequence: CASTWDSLYEQYF.

The chain employs TRBV4-1 and TRBJ2-3, with 10 bases lining up with TRBD2. The CDR3 is 16 residues long. Trimming removed 4 bases from V and 5 bases from J; junction bases left unmatched: 9. CDR1 and CDR2 (germline): MGHRA, YSYEKL. CDR3 protein: CASSPLGSGGIDTQYF. The DNA for the CDR3 is TGCGCCAGCAGCCCCTTGGGTAGCGGGGGGATAGATACGCAGTATTTT.

CDR3 region: CASSSPGERAPEAFF. The CDR3 coding sequence is TGTGCCAGCAGTTCCCCAGGGGAAAGGGCGCCTGAAGCTTTCTTT. The chain links TRBV28 to TRBJ1-1; TRBD1 is a possible D gene (6 bases). There are 15 residues in the CDR3. The germline CDR1 and CDR2 sequences are MDHEN and SYDVKM. V lost 4 bases, J lost 6 bases, and 18 bases lay in between.

The gene calls are TRBV11-2 and TRBJ2-1; a weak D match, TRBD2 (5 bases). Deletions cut 8 bases from V and 4 bases from J, with 12 bases between. Germline V gene sequence: CDR1 SGHAT, CDR2 FQNNGV. CDR3 length: 13 residues. As DNA, the CDR3 is TGTGCCAGCGATTGGCGGAGGTACAATGAGCAGTTCTTC. It codes for CASDWRRYNEQFF.

This clone was counted only a few times. V gene TRBV27 combines with J gene TRBJ1-5, with 7 bases that match TRBD1. V was pared by 2 bases and J by 7 bases, with 5 bases of the junction left unmatched. Germline CDR1 MNHEY, CDR2 SMNVEV (reference sequence). This CDR3 spans 14 amino acids. CDR3 sequence (DNA): TGTGCCAGCAGTTTAAGCCAGGGGGTCCAGCCCCAGCATTTT. It codes for CASSLSQGVQPQHF.

This clone occurred once. The V call is TRBV7-9, the J call TRBJ2-5; the match to TRBD2 covers 7 bases. The ends lost 2 bases at V and 4 bases at J; junction bases unmatched: 4. CDR3 length equals 14 residues. Germline V lookup: CDR1 SEHNR, CDR2 FQNEAQ (reference sequence). The CDR3 here is CASSLLASGETQYF. The CDR3 DNA reads TGTGCCAGCAGCTTATTGGCTAGCGGAGAGACCCAGTACTTC.

The chain is built from TRBV7-2 and TRBJ2-3; 9 bases map to TRBD2. Looked up from germline, CDR1 is SGHTA and CDR2 is FQGNSA. The length of the CDR3 is 17 residues. The ends lost 5 bases at V and 3 bases at J; junction bases unmatched: 12. The CDR3 DNA follows: TGTGCCAGCAGCCCTTCCCGGCTAGCGGGGACTACAGATACGCAGTATTTT. Translated: CASSPSRLAGTTDTQYF. Based on the CDR3 plus reference TRBV7-2 and TRBJ2-3, the full variable domain is GAGVSQSPSNKVTEKGKDVELRCDPISGHTALYWYRQSLGQGLEFLIYFQGNSAPDKSGLPSDRFSAERTGGSVSTLTIQRTQQEDSAVYLCASSPSRLAGTTDTQYFGPGTRLTVL.

The chain combines TRBV5-4 with TRBJ2-7, with D hard to call. This CDR3 has 13 residues. V gave up 4 bases and J gave up 1 base, with 9 bases separating them. Germline V gene lookup returns CDR1 SGHNT and CDR2 YYREEE (reference sequence). CDR3 loop: CASSVRVSYEQYF. The CDR3 nucleotides read TGTGCCAGCAGCGTCCGGGTTTCCTACGAGCAGTACTTC.

CDR3 in DNA: TGTGCCAGCAGGGGACAGGGCGGTCAGCCCCAGCATTTT. Translating it yields CASRGQGGQPQHF. The chain carries TRBV6-5 and TRBJ1-5; TRBD1 matches at 9 bases. J gave up 6 bases and V 6 bases, and 3 bases lay outside the gene matches. This CDR3 spans 13 amino acids. CDR1 is MNHEY, CDR2 SVGAGI, per germline.

The gene calls are TRBV30 and TRBJ2-5; TRBD1 matches at 7 bases. Germline V lookup: CDR1 GTSNPN, CDR2 SVGIG (reference sequence). Losses at the gene ends were 3 bases for V and 3 bases for J; bases not matched to a gene: 4. The CDR3 has 13 amino acids. For the CDR3, the DNA is TGTGCCTGGAGAGGACAGGCCGAAGAGACCCAGTACTTC. Translating gives CAWRGQAEETQYF.

This clone occurred a few times. The chain carries TRBV18 and TRBJ1-1; 7 nucleotides align to TRBD1. The CDR3 consists of 17 residues. In germline, CDR1 is KGHSH, CDR2 LQKENI. V shed 3 bases and J 4 bases; nucleotides not matched to a gene: 14. The CDR3 here is CASSPTGTRGGITEAFF. The CDR3 nucleotides are TGTGCCAGCTCACCGACAGGGACCCGCGGGGGGATCACTGAAGCTTTCTTT.

V and J are TRBV27 and TRBJ2-7, with TRBD2 matching over 14 bases. Germline V gives CDR1 MNHEY, CDR2 SMNVEV (reference sequence). CDR3 length equals 18 residues. V trimming: 5 bases; J trimming: 3 bases; junction bases outside the gene matches: 12. Here the CDR3 reads CASSPLPGLAGGGYEQYF. The CDR3 nucleotides read TGTGCCAGCAGTCCGCTTCCCGGACTAGCGGGGGGAGGCTACGAGCAGTACTTC.

This clone was seen only a few times. The V call is TRBV4-3, the J call TRBJ2-2; maybe TRBD1 (7 bases). The CDR3 totals 22 residues. The V end lost 0 bases, the J end lost 0 bases, and 26 bases lay between the germline ends. The V gene's germline CDR1 is LGHNA and CDR2 YSLEER. The CDR3 DNA reads TGCGCCAGCAGCCAAGACCGGACAGGAGGGGGTAATCTTAGGGCGAACACCGGGGAGCTGTTTTTT. Translated, it gives CASSQDRTGGGNLRANTGELFF.

This clone was detected only a few times. This chain uses TRBV4-3 with TRBJ2-6; tentatively, D is TRBD2 (5 bases). The CDR3 has 17 residues. The germline CDR1 and CDR2 sequences are LGHNA and YSLEER. V was trimmed by 0 bases and J by 3 bases, leaving 12 bases between them. Written as DNA, the CDR3 is TGCGCCAGCAGCCAAGAGGACGCGGGCCGTGGGGCCAACGTCCTGACTTTC. It encodes CASSQEDAGRGANVLTF.

The chain combines TRBV28 with TRBJ1-2; tentative D call: TRBD1 (6 bases). Germline V gene lookup returns CDR1 MDHEN and CDR2 SYDVKM. The V gene lost 11 bases and the J gene lost 8 bases, with 18 bases spanning the gap. The CDR3 is made up of 12 amino acids. Here the CDR3 DNA reads TGTGCCTTTGGCGACAGGACGTACGGCTACACCTTC. Protein product: CAFGDRTYGYTF.

The V call is TRBV6-1, the J call TRBJ1-1; the D gene is possibly TRBD1 (6 bases). Trimming took 3 bases from V and 5 from J, leaving 28 bases between them. Germline values: CDR1 MNHNS, CDR2 SASEGT. There are 19 residues in the CDR3. The CDR3 sequence is CASSDRLGAGDGRLTEAFF. The CDR3 DNA reads TGTGCCAGCAGTGACCGCCTTGGGGCAGGGGATGGGCGGTTAACTGAAGCTTTCTTT.

The V gene is TRBV18, the J gene TRBJ2-5, with D possibly TRBD1 on 7 matching bases. CDR3 size: 14 residues. V dropped 6 bases and J dropped 1 base, with 12 bases sitting between them. The germline V gene has CDR1 KGHSH and CDR2 LQKENI. CDR3 region: CASSRDSTQETQYF. CDR3 DNA: TGTGCCAGCTCGCGGGACAGTACCCAAGAGACCCAGTACTTC. Full variable domain (outside the CDR3, taken from reference TRBV18 and TRBJ2-5): NAGVMQNPRHLVRRRGQEARLRCSPMKGHSHVYWYRQLPEEGLKFMVYLQKENIIDESGMPKERFSAEFPKEGPSILRIQQVVRGDSAAYFCASSRDSTQETQYFGPGTRLLVL.